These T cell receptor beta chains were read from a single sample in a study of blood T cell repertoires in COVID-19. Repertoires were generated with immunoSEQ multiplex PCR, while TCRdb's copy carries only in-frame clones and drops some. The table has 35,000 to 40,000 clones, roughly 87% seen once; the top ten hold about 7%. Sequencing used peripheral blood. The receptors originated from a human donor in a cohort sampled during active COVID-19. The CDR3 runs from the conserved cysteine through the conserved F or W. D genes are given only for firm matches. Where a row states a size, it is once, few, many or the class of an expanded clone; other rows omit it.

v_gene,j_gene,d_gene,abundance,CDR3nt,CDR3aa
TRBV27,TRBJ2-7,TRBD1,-,TGTGCCAGCAGTCCCAGACAGGGCTCCTACGAGCAGTACTTC,CASSPRQGSYEQYF
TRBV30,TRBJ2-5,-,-,TGTGCCTGGAGTCTAGGGGTTGGGGGGTATCGGGAGACCCAGTACTTC,CAWSLGVGGYRETQYF
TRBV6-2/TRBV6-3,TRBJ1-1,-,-,TGTGCCAGCAGTTACGCGCGCCAGGGTGAAGCTTTCTTT,CASSYARQGEAFF
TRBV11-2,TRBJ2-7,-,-,TGTGCCAGCAGCCGCGTGAGGGGGGGCGTCGAGCAGTACTTC,CASSRVRGGVEQYF
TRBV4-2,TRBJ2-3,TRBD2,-,TGTGCCAGCAGCCAAGATCTTCTAGCGGGCAGCAGCACAGATACGCAGTATTTT,CASSQDLLAGSSTDTQYF
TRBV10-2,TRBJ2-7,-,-,TGCGCCACAGGCGAAGATCTACCTTACGAGCAGTACTTC,CATGEDLPYEQYF
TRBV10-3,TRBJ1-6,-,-,TGTGCCATCAGTGGTGCCGGGAGGGCCCTCCACTTT,CAISGAGRALHF
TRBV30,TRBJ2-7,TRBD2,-,TGTGCCTGGAAGACTAGCGGGAGGCGGGAGCAGTACTTC,CAWKTSGRREQYF
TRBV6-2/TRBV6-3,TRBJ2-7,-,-,TGTGCCAGCAGCCCGAGGGTCGCCTCCGAGCAGTACTTC,CASSPRVASEQYF
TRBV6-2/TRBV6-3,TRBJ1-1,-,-,TGTGCCAGCAGTTCTCAGGTAGTGGTCACTGAAGCTTTCTTT,CASSSQVVVTEAFF
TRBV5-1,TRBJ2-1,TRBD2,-,TGCGCCAGCAGTCCGGGACTAGTTACGGGTGAGCAGTTCTTC,CASSPGLVTGEQFF
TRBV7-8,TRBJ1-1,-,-,TGTGCCAGCAGCTCCGCCCCAGGGGCGGTAGTCACTGAAGCTTTCTTT,CASSSAPGAVVTEAFF
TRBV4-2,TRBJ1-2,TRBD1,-,TGTGCCAGCAGCCAAGAGGGGACAGGGTCCTATGGCTACACCTTC,CASSQEGTGSYGYTF
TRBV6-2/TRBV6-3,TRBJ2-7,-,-,TGTGCCAGCAGCCGTCAACAGGGAGAAAACGAGCAGTACTTC,CASSRQQGENEQYF
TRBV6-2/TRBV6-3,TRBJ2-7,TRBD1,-,TGTGCCAGCAGTTACGAGACAGGGGGCCGTAAGGAGCAGTACTTC,CASSYETGGRKEQYF
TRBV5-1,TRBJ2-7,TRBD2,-,TGCGCCAGCAGCTTGCGGGCGGGGGGCGACGAGCAGTACTTC,CASSLRAGGDEQYF
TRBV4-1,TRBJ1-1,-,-,TGCGCCAGCAGCCCCCGACAGGCGGTAATGAACACTGAAGCTTTCTTT,CASSPRQAVMNTEAFF
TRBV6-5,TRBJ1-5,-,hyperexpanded,TGTGCCAGCAGTTACTCGAGGGATCAGCCCCAGCATTTT,CASSYSRDQPQHF
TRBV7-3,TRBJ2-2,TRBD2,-,TGTGCCAGCAGTCTAAATAGCGGGAGGTTCGAGGGGGAGCTGTTTTTT,CASSLNSGRFEGELFF
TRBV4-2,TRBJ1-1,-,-,TGTGCCAGCAGCGCGCAGGGTAGGTTCGAGACTTTCTTT,CASSAQGRFETFF
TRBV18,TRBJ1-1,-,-,TGTGCCAGCTCGCGGGACCTGAACACTGAAGCTTTCTTT,CASSRDLNTEAFF
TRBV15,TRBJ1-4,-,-,TGTGCCACCAGCCTTAGGCGGACTAATGAAAAACTGTTTTTT,CATSLRRTNEKLFF
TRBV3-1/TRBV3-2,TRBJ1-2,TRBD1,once,TGTGCCAGCAGCAACAGGGGGAACGATGGCTACACCTTC,CASSNRGNDGYTF
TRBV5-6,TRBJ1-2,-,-,TGTGCCAGCAGCTTGGAGCGGGGTTACTATGGCTACACCTTC,CASSLERGYYGYTF
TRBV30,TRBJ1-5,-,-,TGTGCCTGGAGTAGGTATGGGCAGGGAGGTCAGCCCCAGCATTTT,CAWSRYGQGGQPQHF
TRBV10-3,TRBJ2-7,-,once,TGTGCCATCAGTGAGTCGAAAGAGGGTCAGACTGTCTACGAGCAGTACTTC,CAISESKEGQTVYEQYF
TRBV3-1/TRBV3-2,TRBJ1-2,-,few,TGTGCCAGCAGCGCCCGGGATTTGAGGGGCTACACCTTC,CASSARDLRGYTF
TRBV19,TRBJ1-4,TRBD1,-,TGTGCCAGTAGTCTCGACAGGGCGGTAGGTGAAAAACTGTTTTTT,CASSLDRAVGEKLFF
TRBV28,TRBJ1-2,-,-,TGTGCCAGGTACTTTGTCGCTCACTATGGCTACACCTTC,CARYFVAHYGYTF
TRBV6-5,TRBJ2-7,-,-,TGTGCCACCTCCCAGGGCTACGAGCAGTACTTC,CATSQGYEQYF
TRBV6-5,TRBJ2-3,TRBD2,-,TGTGCCAGCCGACGGGGGGTTGTAGATACGCAGTATTTT,CASRRGVVDTQYF
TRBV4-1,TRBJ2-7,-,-,TGCGCCAGCAGCCTACGGACAGATTGGGGGGAGCAGTACTTC,CASSLRTDWGEQYF
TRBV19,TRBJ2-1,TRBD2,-,TGTGCCAGTAGTATAGATCTCTCCGGGGGGGCCAAGGGTGAGCAGTTCTTC,CASSIDLSGGAKGEQFF
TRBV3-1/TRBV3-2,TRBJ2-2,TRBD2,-,TGTGCCAGCGGACTAGCGGGGGGTACCGGGGAGCTGTTTTTT,CASGLAGGTGELFF
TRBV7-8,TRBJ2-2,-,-,TGTGCCAGCAGCTTAGACAGGAGTTCCACCGGGGAGCTGTTTTTT,CASSLDRSSTGELFF
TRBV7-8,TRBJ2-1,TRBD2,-,TGTGCCAGCAGCCTAAGGACTAGCGGGAGACACAATGAGCAGTTCTTC,CASSLRTSGRHNEQFF
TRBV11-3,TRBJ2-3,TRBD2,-,TGTGCCAGCAGCCAGGCGGTAGCGGGGGCAGATACGCAGTATTTT,CASSQAVAGADTQYF
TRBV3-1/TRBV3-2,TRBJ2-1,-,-,TGTGCCAGCAGCCCACCCCAGGGGAGGGATGAGCAGTTCTTC,CASSPPQGRDEQFF
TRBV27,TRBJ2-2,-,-,TGTGCCAGCAGTCACCGACAGGCCGTGACCGCCGGGGAGCTGTTTTTT,CASSHRQAVTAGELFF